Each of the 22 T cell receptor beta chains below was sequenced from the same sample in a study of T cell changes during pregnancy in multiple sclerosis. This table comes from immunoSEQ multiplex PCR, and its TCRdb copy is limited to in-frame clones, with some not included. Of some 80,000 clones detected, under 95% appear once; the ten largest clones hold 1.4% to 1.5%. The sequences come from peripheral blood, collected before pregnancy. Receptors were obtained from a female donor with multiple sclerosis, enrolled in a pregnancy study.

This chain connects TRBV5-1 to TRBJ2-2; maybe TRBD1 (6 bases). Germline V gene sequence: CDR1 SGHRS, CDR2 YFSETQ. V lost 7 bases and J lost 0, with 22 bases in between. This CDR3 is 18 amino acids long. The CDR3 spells CASFWGSGAITNTGELFF. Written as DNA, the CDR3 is TGCGCCAGCTTTTGGGGGTCAGGGGCGATTACGAACACCGGGGAGCTGTTTTTT.

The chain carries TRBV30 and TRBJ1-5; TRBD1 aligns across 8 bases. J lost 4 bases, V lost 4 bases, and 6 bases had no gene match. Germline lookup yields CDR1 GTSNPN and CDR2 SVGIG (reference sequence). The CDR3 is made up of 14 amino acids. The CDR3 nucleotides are TGTGCCTGGAATCTACAGGGGGTGAATCAGCCCCAGCATTTT. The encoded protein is CAWNLQGVNQPQHF.

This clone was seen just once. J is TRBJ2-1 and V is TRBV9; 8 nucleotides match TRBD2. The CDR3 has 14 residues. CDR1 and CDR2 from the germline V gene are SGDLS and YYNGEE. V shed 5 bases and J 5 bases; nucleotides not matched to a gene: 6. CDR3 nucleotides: TGTGCCAGCAGAGGAAAAGCGGGGGACAATGAGCAGTTCTTC. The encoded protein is CASRGKAGDNEQFF.

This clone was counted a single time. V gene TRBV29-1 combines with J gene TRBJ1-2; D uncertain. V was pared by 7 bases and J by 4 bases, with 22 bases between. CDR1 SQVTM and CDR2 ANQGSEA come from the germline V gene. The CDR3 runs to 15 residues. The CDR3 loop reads CSAKTLTKPGYGYTF. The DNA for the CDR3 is TGCAGCGCAAAGACCCTGACAAAGCCCGGCTATGGCTACACCTTC.

This CDR3 is CASNLAGNSYNEQFF. The CDR3 nucleotides are TGCGCCAGCAACTTAGCGGGGAACTCCTACAATGAGCAGTTCTTC. V is TRBV5-1 and J is TRBJ2-1, with 8 bases identical to TRBD2. J lost 0 bases, V lost 6 bases, and 5 bases had no gene match. Germline V CDR1 and CDR2: SGHRS, YFSETQ. The CDR3 extends over 15 amino acids.

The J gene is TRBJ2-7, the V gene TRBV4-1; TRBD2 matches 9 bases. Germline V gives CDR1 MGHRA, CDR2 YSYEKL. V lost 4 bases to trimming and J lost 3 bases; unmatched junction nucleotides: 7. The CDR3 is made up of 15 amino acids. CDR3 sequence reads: CASSPQAGGDYEQYF. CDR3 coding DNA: TGCGCCAGCAGCCCCCAGGCGGGGGGGGACTACGAGCAGTACTTC.

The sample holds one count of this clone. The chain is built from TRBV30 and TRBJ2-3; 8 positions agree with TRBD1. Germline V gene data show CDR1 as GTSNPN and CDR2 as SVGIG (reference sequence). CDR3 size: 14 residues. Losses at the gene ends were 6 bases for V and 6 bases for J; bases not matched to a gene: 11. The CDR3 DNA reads TGTGCCTGCCTCGGTGGCAGGGGGCCTGATACGCAGTATTTT. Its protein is CACLGGRGPDTQYF. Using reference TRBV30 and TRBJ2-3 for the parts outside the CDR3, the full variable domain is SQTIHQWPATLVQPVGSPLSLECTVEGTSNPNLYWYRQAAGRGLQLLFYSVGIGQISSEVPQNLSASRPQDRQFILSSKKLLLSDSGFYLCACLGGRGPDTQYFGPGTRLTVL.

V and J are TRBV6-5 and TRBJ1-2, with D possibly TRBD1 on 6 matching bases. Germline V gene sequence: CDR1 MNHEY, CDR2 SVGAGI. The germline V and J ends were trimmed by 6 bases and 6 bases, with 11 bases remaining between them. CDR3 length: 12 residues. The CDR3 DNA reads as TGTGCCAGCAGACAGGGAAGTCATGGCTACACCTTC. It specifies CASRQGSHGYTF.

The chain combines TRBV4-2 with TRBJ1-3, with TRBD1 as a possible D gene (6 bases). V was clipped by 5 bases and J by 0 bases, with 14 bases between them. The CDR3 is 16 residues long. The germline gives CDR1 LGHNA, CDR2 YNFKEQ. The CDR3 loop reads CASSATGSRSGNTIYF. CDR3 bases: TGTGCCAGCAGCGCGACAGGTTCTCGCTCTGGAAACACCATATATTTT.

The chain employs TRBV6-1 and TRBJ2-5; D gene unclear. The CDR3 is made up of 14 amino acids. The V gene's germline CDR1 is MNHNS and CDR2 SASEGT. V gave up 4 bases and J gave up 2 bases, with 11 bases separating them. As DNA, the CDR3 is TGTGCCAGCAGTGTGGTGGGCAGACAAGAGACCCAGTACTTC. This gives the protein CASSVVGRQETQYF.

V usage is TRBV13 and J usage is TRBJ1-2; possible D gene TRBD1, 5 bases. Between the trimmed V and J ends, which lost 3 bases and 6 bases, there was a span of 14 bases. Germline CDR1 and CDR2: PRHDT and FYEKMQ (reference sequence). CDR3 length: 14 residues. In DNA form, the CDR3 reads TGTGCCAGCAGCTTGGGTCCAGGGAATAATGGCTACACCTTC. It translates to CASSLGPGNNGYTF.

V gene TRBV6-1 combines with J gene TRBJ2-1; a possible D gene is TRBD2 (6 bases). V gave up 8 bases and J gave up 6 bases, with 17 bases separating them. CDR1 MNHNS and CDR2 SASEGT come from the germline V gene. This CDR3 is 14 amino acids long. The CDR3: CASGPVGGVNEQFF. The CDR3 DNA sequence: TGTGCCAGCGGCCCGGTGGGCGGGGTCAATGAGCAGTTCTTC.

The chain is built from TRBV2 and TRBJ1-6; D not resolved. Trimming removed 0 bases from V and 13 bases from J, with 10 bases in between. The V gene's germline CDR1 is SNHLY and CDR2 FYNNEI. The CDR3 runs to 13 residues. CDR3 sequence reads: CASSEAEQIPLHF. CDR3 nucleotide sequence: TGTGCCAGCAGTGAAGCGGAGCAGATTCCCCTCCACTTT.

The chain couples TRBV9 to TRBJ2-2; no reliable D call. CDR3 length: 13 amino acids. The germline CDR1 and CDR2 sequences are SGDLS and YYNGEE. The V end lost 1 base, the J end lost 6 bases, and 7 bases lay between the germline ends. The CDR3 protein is CASSVHSPGELFF. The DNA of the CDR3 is TGTGCCAGCAGCGTACACAGTCCCGGGGAGCTGTTTTTT. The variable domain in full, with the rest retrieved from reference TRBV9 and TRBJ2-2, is DSGVTQTPKHLITATGQRVTLRCSPRSGDLSVYWYQQSLDQGLQFLIQYYNGEERAKGNILERFSAQQFPDLHSELNLSSLELGDSALYFCASSVHSPGELFFGEGSRLTVL.

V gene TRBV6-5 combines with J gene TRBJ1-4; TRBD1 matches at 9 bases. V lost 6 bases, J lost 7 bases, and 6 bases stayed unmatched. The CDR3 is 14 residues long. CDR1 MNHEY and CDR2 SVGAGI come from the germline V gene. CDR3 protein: CASSPDRGTEKLFF. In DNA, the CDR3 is TGTGCCAGCAGCCCTGACAGGGGGACTGAAAAACTGTTTTTT.

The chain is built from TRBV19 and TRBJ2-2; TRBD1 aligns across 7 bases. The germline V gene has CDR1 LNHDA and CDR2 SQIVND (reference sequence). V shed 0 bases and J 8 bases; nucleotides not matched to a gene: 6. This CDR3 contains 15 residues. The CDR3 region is CASSIDRPGQGELFF. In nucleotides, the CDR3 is TGTGCCAGTAGTATAGATCGGCCGGGACAGGGGGAGCTGTTTTTT.

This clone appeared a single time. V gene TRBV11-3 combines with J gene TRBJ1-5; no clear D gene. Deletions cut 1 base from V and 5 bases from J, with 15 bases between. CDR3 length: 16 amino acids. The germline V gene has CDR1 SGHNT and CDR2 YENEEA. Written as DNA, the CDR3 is TGTGCCAGCAGCTTAGTTTCGGCCGGAAGCGATCAGCCCCAGCATTTT. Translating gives CASSLVSAGSDQPQHF.

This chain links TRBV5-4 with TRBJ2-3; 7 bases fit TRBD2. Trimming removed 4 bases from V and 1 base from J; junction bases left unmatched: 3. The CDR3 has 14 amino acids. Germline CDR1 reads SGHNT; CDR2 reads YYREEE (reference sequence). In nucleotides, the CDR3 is TGTGCCAGCAGCGCGGGGAGGGGCACAGATACGCAGTATTTT. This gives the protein CASSAGRGTDTQYF.

CDR3 region: CASSYSGGLAVYEQYF. CDR3 bases: TGTGCCAGCAGTTACTCGGGGGGACTAGCGGTCTACGAGCAGTACTTC. This sequence joins TRBV6-5 and TRBJ2-7; TRBD2 matches 11 bases. The CDR3 consists of 16 residues. Trimming at V came to 0 bases and at J to 3 bases, leaving 4 bases not matched to a gene. Germline assignment: CDR1 MNHEY and CDR2 SVGAGI.

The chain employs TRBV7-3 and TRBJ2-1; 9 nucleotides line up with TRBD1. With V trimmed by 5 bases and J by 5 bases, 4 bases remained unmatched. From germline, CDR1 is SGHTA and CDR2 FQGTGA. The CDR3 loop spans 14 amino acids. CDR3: CASSPGQGHNEQFF. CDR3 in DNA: TGTGCCAGCAGCCCGGGACAGGGTCACAATGAGCAGTTCTTC.

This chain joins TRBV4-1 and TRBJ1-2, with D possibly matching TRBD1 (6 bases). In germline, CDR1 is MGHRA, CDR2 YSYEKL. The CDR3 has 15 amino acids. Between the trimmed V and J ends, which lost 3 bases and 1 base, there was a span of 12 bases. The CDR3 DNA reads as TGCGCCAGCAGCCAGGGGGCTGGTATTAACTATGGCTACACCTTC. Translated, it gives CASSQGAGINYGYTF.

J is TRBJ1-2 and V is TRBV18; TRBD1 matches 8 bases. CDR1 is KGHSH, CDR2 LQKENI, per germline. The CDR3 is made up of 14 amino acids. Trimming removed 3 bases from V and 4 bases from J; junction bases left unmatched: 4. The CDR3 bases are TGTGCCAGCTCACCCCAGACAGGGGCCTATGGCTACACCTTC. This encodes CASSPQTGAYGYTF.